One sample yielded the 20 T cell receptor beta chains listed below, sequenced in a study of shared clonotypes between healthy human individuals. The protocol was immunoSEQ multiplex PCR, while the TCRdb copy is restricted to in-frame clones and leaves out a portion. The sample includes around 500,000 clones, approximately 81% of them seen just once. Sequencing was performed on PBMCs. The receptors were sampled from a woman in her 40s in good health. Some clones in this sample may be carry-over from other donors' samples.

This clone has just one count. V and J are TRBV5-1 and TRBJ2-3; the D gene is possibly TRBD2 (6 bases). V was trimmed by 0 bases and J by 4 bases, leaving 9 bases between them. Germline V gene lookup returns CDR1 SGHRS and CDR2 YFSETQ. The length of the CDR3 is 14 residues. The chain's CDR3 is CASSLGASADTQYF. For the CDR3, the DNA is TGCGCCAGCAGCTTGGGGGCTAGCGCAGATACGCAGTATTTT.

The CDR3 region has the DNA TGTGCCATCAGTGAGGGGTCTGAAGCTTTCTTT. This codes for CAISEGSEAFF. V usage is TRBV10-3 and J usage is TRBJ1-1; D gene unclear. V gave up 2 bases and J gave up 6 bases, with 4 bases separating them. The CDR3 is 11 residues long. Germline V gene lookup returns CDR1 ENHRY and CDR2 SYGVKD.

This clone occurred a few times. The genes are TRBV7-2 and TRBJ2-7; 14 nucleotides line up with TRBD2. This CDR3 is built from 19 residues. The V and J ends lost 5 bases and 5 bases, in that order; junction bases with no gene match: 17. CDR1 is SGHTA, CDR2 FQGNSA, per germline. CDR3 residues: CASSNPGTSGGGGIHEQYF. CDR3 nucleotides: TGTGCCAGCAGCAATCCCGGGACTAGCGGGGGAGGGGGAATCCACGAGCAGTACTTC.

Note on this clone: A far larger clone is off by one base, so a read error is likely. The chain is built from TRBV6-1 and TRBJ2-7; maybe TRBD1 (6 bases). The CDR3 spans 15 residues. Germline-derived CDR1 and CDR2 are MNHNS and SASEGT. The CDR3, as DNA: TGTGCCTGCAGTGAACGACAGGACCACTCCTACGAGCAGTACTTC. Its protein is CACSERQDHSYEQYF.

The V and J genes are TRBV10-2 and TRBJ2-7; possible D gene TRBD2, 6 bases. Germline CDR1 WSHSY, CDR2 SAAADI. Trimming took off 4 bases at V and 3 bases at J, with 13 bases between the two ends. This CDR3 region has 14 residues. This chain's CDR3 is CASSGGDGGYEQYF. Here the CDR3 DNA reads TGCGCCAGCAGTGGGGGGGACGGTGGCTACGAGCAGTACTTC.

This clone has only one observation. The V gene is TRBV7-9, the J gene TRBJ2-5, with 7 bases lining up with TRBD2. J was trimmed by 5 bases and V by 5 bases; bases with no gene match: 14. The CDR3 is 16 residues long. Per the germline V gene, CDR1 is SEHNR and CDR2 is FQNEAQ (reference sequence). The CDR3 sequence: CASSAPGRTIRETQYF. The CDR3 region has the DNA TGTGCCAGCAGCGCACCCGGGAGGACCATCCGGGAGACCCAGTACTTC.

The genes are TRBV5-6 and TRBJ2-7, with 7 bases aligning to TRBD2. Germline V CDR1 and CDR2: SGHDT, YYEEEE. V was clipped by 3 bases and J by 6 bases; unmatched bases: 9. The CDR3 contains 14 residues. CDR3 protein: CASSSRRGSGEQYF. CDR3 in DNA: TGTGCCAGCAGCTCGCGGCGCGGGAGTGGCGAGCAGTACTTC.

The chain employs TRBV11-2 and TRBJ2-7, with 7 bases lining up with TRBD1. The junction had 15 bases not matched to a gene; V was cut back by 5 bases and J by 5 bases. The CDR3 totals 16 residues. Per germline, CDR1 SGHAT and CDR2 FQNNGV. CDR3 DNA sequence: TGTGCCAGCAGCCCAACTAGGGGGCCTTTCAGCGACGAGCAGTACTTC. Translating it yields CASSPTRGPFSDEQYF.

The CDR3 is CASSQDPSGATYEQYF. CDR3 DNA: TGCGCCAGCAGCCAAGATCCTAGCGGGGCCACCTACGAGCAGTACTTC. V is TRBV4-1 and J is TRBJ2-7, with 9 bases matching TRBD2. Germline CDR1 reads MGHRA; CDR2 reads YSYEKL. J gave up 2 bases and V 0 bases, and 5 bases lay outside the gene matches. CDR3 length: 16 residues.

The chain is built from TRBV2 and TRBJ1-4, with D perhaps matching TRBD1 (6 bases). The V and J ends lost 6 bases and 2 bases respectively, with 13 bases between them. The CDR3 loop spans 15 amino acids. CDR1 and CDR2 (germline): SNHLY, FYNNEI. The CDR3 is CASSRQVVTNEKLFF. DNA for the CDR3: TGTGCCAGCAGCAGACAGGTTGTGACTAATGAAAAACTGTTTTTT. The full variable domain, with the rest looked up from reference TRBV2 and TRBJ1-4, is EPEVTQTPSHQVTQMGQEVILRCVPISNHLYFYWYRQILGQKVEFLVSFYNNEISEKSEIFDDQFSVERPDGSNFTLKIRSTKLEDSAMYFCASSRQVVTNEKLFFGSGTQLSVL.

The chain's CDR3 is CASSVQLNTEAFF. The CDR3 DNA sequence: TGTGCCAGCAGCGTACAGTTGAACACTGAAGCTTTCTTT. The chain has TRBV9 and TRBJ1-1; D is unclear. Per the germline V gene, CDR1 is SGDLS and CDR2 is YYNGEE. The V end lost 1 base, the J end lost 0 bases, and 4 bases lay between the germline ends. This CDR3 comprises 13 residues.

The chain joins TRBV15 to TRBJ1-4; no reliable D call. V lost 0 bases and J lost 0, with 5 bases in between. The germline gives CDR1 LNHNV, CDR2 YYDKDF (reference sequence). The CDR3 length is 15 residues. The DNA of the CDR3 is TGTGCCACCAGCAGAGATCGTCCAACTAATGAAAAACTGTTTTTT. Protein: CATSRDRPTNEKLFF.

This chain uses TRBV28 with TRBJ2-2, with TRBD2 identical over 12 bases. J was trimmed by 4 bases and V by 1 base; bases with no gene match: 4. This CDR3 comprises 17 residues. Germline V gene data show CDR1 as MDHEN and CDR2 as SYDVKM. The DNA for the CDR3 is TGTGCCAGCAGTTTATCGGCTAGCGGGAGGGCCACCGGGGAGCTGTTTTTT. It is translated as CASSLSASGRATGELFF.

This clone was seen a single time. DNA of the CDR3: TGTGCCAGCAGTTCAGCGGCGTACGAGCAGTACTTC. The encoded protein is CASSSAAYEQYF. The V call is TRBV28, the J call TRBJ2-7, with D maybe TRBD2 (5 bases). From germline, CDR1 is MDHEN and CDR2 SYDVKM. The CDR3 contains 12 residues. The V end lost 4 bases, the J end lost 4 bases, and 8 bases lay between the germline ends.

This chain links TRBV5-4 with TRBJ2-1, with D possibly matching TRBD2 (5 bases). There are 14 residues in the CDR3. V was cut by 2 bases and J by 7 bases, with 13 bases left in between. CDR1 and CDR2 from the germline V gene are SGHNT and YYREEE (reference sequence). The CDR3 protein is CASSFTGTRNEQFF. CDR3 sequence (DNA): TGTGCCAGCAGCTTTACGGGAACTCGGAATGAGCAGTTCTTC.

Written as DNA, the CDR3 is TGTGCCAGCAGGACTGTGGGGCACACCGGGGAGCTGTTTTTT. Amino acid sequence: CASRTVGHTGELFF. The chain uses TRBV6-1 and TRBJ2-2, with a weak D call TRBD1 (5 bases). The V gene's germline CDR1 is MNHNS and CDR2 SASEGT. Trimming pared 6 bases from V and 3 bases from J, leaving 11 bases between. This CDR3 comprises 14 residues.

To note about this clone: Only one base separates this from a far larger clonotype, so it likely reflects a read error. Other DNA sequences in the sample encode the same CDR3. Here the CDR3 DNA reads TGTGCCAGCAGTCCGGGCCAAGGAAACACCATATACTTT. Its protein is CASSPGQGNTIYF. The chain employs TRBV6-5 and TRBJ1-3; D gene ambiguous. Germline CDR1 reads MNHEY; CDR2 reads SVGAGI. The CDR3 contains 13 residues.

At least ten counts were recorded for this clone. Additional DNA sequences in this sample encode the identical CDR3. The rearrangement links TRBV18 to TRBJ1-5, with no clear D. Germline values: CDR1 KGHSH, CDR2 LQKENI. Trimming removed 5 bases from V and 3 bases from J, with 8 bases in between. This CDR3 has 13 residues. This CDR3 reads CASSSRDNQPQHF. The CDR3 DNA reads TGTGCCAGCTCATCACGAGACAATCAGCCCCAGCATTTT.

The chain links TRBV11-3 to TRBJ1-1, with 10 bases identical to TRBD1. Germline V lookup: CDR1 SGHNT, CDR2 YENEEA. The J segment lost 1 base and the V segment lost 0 bases, leaving 11 bases of the junction unmatched. The CDR3 consists of 19 residues. The CDR3 DNA follows: TGTGCCAGCAGCTTAGATCTAAACCGGGACAGGGGTCAGAACACTGAAGCTTTCTTT. Protein sequence: CASSLDLNRDRGQNTEAFF.

V and J are TRBV18 and TRBJ2-1, with D possibly matching TRBD1 (6 bases). Germline V lookup: CDR1 KGHSH, CDR2 LQKENI. Trimming cost V 3 bases and J 4 bases, with 7 bases left between them. The CDR3 has 13 residues. DNA of the CDR3: TGTGCCAGCTCACCTGGACAGTACAATGAGCAGTTCTTC. Translating gives CASSPGQYNEQFF.